This entry is about one TCR beta chain. Its matching antigen is unknown. This entry is derived from a study of cytomegalovirus exposure and HLA in healthy donors. Points from the study as a whole: HLA allele associations emerged for some 16,000 TCR beta sequences in a later analysis, at 0.05 false discovery rate. Among the CMV-associated chains, three were confirmed in vitro as specific for CMV antigens.

Likely unrecorded immune exposures existed in these nominally healthy donors. The PCR ran on 60 Vbeta and 13 Jbeta primers. Profiled with immunoSEQ multiplex PCR; TCRdb holds only in-frame clones, not every one. Here the sample spans around 200,000 clones, around 80% being singletons. Input material: PBMCs. The receptor's source is a girl between 2 and 10 years old in good health and CMV-seronegative.

The CDR3 protein is CASSPSSGFDEQYF. The CDR3 DNA is TGTGCCAGCAGCCCAAGCTCAGGGTTCGACGAGCAGTACTTC. The chain joins TRBV11-2 to TRBJ2-7, with a weak D call TRBD1 (5 bases). V lost 5 bases, J lost 5 bases, and 16 bases lay in between. Germline lookup yields CDR1 SGHAT and CDR2 FQNNGV. This CDR3 is built from 14 residues.